Below, one TCR beta chain is given with its context. This specimen comes from a study of blood T cell repertoires in COVID-19. Study-wide context: T cells, B-cell-depleted T cells, or PBMCs provided the cDNA or gDNA that served as material.

Clones were read by immunoSEQ multiplex PCR, and TCRdb kept only the in-frame ones, dropping some. In the table there are more than 200,000 clones, roughly 87% of which are singletons. CDR3 length equals 13 residues. The V and J ends lost 4 bases and 8 bases, in that order; junction bases with no gene match: 8. From germline, CDR1 is SGHTS and CDR2 YDEGEE. Sequencing input: peripheral blood. The gene calls are TRBV5-8 and TRBJ1-2; TRBD1 matches at 7 bases. This sequence originates from a man between 18 and 29 years old with active or convalescent COVID-19. The CDR3, as DNA: TGTGCCAGCAGCGAGACAGGGTTAGGCGGCTACACCTTC. Translated: CASSETGLGGYTF.